The entry below describes one T cell receptor beta chain. Its antigen remains unknown. It was with 60 Vbeta and 13 Jbeta primers that the PCR ran. The data were produced by immunoSEQ multiplex PCR, yet TCRdb's version contains in-frame clones alone and is incomplete. The sample lists under 200,000 clones; around 62% were seen once. Unmatched junction bases numbered 10, after V lost 6 bases and J lost 8 bases. The CDR3 extends over 14 amino acids. Germline V CDR1 and CDR2: MNHNY, SVGAGI (reference sequence). The sample is drawn from a study of cytomegalovirus exposure and HLA in healthy donors. The study, taken as a whole, reports: The authors later found HLA-associated TCR beta chains more clonally expanded than equally common others. Later analysis associated a missense DCLRE1C variant with TCR beta V- and J-gene trimming.

The chain carries TRBV6-6 and TRBJ1-2, with 9 bases lining up with TRBD1. This TCR derives from a man in his forties in good health and CMV-seronegative. The specimen sequenced was PBMCs. CDR3 nucleotide sequence: TGTGCCAGCAGCTGGACAGGGGTTGAAGGGGGCTACACCTTC. This translates into CASSWTGVEGGYTF.